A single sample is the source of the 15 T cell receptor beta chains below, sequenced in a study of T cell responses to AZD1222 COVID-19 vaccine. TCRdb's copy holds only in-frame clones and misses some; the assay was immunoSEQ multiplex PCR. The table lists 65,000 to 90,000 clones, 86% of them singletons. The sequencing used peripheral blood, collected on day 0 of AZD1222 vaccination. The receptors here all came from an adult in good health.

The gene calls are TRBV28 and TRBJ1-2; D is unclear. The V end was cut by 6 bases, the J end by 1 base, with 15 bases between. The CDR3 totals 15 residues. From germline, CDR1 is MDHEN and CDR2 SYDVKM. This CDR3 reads CASSLGFNLNYGYTF. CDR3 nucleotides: TGTGCCAGCAGCCTGGGCTTCAACCTTAACTATGGCTACACCTTC.

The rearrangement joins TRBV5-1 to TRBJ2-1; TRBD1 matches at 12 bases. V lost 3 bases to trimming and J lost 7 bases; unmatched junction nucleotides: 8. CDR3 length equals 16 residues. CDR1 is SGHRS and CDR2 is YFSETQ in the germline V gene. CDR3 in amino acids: CASSSTGTGGRNEQFF. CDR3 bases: TGCGCCAGCAGCTCGACCGGGACAGGGGGCCGGAATGAGCAGTTCTTC.

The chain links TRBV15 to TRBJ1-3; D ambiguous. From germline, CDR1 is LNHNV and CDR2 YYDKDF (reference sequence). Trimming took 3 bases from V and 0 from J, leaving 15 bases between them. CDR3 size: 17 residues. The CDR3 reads CATSSKLPGSSGNTIYF. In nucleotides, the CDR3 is TGTGCCACCAGCAGTAAACTGCCGGGGTCCTCTGGAAACACCATATATTTT.

The CDR3 region is CASSPGQGKWDTEAFF. The CDR3 DNA is TGTGCCAGCAGCCCCGGACAGGGGAAGTGGGACACTGAAGCTTTCTTT. The chain couples TRBV14 to TRBJ1-1, with 9 bases identical to TRBD1. After removal of 4 bases from V and 3 bases from J, the junction contained 9 bases not matched to a gene. This CDR3 comprises 16 residues. Germline assignment: CDR1 SGHDN and CDR2 FVKESK. Full variable domain (rest looked up from reference TRBV14 and TRBJ1-1): EAGVTQFPSHSVIEKGQTVTLRCDPISGHDNLYWYRRVMGKEIKFLLHFVKESKQDESGMPNNRFLAERTGGTYSTLKVQPAELEDSGVYFCASSPGQGKWDTEAFFGQGTRLTVV.

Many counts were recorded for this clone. CDR3 DNA sequence: TGCGCCAGCGGTATGGCAGGGGCGAGCAATCAGCCCCAGCATTTT. Translated, it gives CASGMAGASNQPQHF. The chain carries TRBV10-2 and TRBJ1-5, with D possibly TRBD1 on 6 matching bases. This CDR3 spans 15 amino acids. Germline CDR1 WSHSY, CDR2 SAAADI. V lost 8 bases and J lost 1, with 15 bases in between.

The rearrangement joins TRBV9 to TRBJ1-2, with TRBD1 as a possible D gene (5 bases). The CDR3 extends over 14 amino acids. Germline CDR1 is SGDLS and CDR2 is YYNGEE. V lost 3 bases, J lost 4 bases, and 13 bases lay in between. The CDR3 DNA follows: TGTGCCAGCAGCGCCAGGGTCCTCCCCTATGGCTACACCTTC. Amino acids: CASSARVLPYGYTF.

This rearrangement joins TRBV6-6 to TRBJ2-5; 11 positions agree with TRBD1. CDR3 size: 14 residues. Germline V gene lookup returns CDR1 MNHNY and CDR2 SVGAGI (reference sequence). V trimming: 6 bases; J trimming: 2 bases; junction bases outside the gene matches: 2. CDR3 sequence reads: CASSWDRGQETQYF. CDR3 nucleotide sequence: TGTGCCAGCAGCTGGGACAGGGGGCAAGAGACCCAGTACTTC.

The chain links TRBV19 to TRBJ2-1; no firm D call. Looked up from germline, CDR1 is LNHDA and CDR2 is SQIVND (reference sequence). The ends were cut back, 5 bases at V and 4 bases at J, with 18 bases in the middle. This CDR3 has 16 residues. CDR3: CASSLSRRIPYNEQFF. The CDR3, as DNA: TGTGCCAGTAGTTTATCGAGGAGAATCCCGTACAATGAGCAGTTCTTC. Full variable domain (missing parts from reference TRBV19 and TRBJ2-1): DGGITQSPKYLFRKEGQNVTLSCEQNLNHDAMYWYRQDPGQGLRLIYYSQIVNDFQKGDIAEGYSVSREKKESFPLTVTSAQKNPTAFYLCASSLSRRIPYNEQFFGPGTRLTVL.

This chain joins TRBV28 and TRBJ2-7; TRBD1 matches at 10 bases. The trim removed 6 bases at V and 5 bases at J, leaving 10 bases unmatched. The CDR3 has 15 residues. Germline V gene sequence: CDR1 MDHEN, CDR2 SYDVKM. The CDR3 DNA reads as TGTGCCAGCAGAAGTACCGGGACAGGGGACCACGAGCAGTACTTC. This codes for CASRSTGTGDHEQYF. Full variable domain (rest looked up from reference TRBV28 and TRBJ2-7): DVKVTQSSRYLVKRTGEKVFLECVQDMDHENMFWYRQDPGLGLRLIYFSYDVKMKEKGDIPEGYSVSREKKERFSLILESASTNQTSMYLCASRSTGTGDHEQYFGPGTRLTVT.

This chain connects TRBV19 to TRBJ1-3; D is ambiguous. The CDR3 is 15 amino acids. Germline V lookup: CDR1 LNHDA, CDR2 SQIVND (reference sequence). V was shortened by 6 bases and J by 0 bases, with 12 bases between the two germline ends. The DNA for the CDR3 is TGTGCCAGTAGCGCCCGGAACCCCTCTGGAAACACCATATATTTT. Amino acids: CASSARNPSGNTIYF.

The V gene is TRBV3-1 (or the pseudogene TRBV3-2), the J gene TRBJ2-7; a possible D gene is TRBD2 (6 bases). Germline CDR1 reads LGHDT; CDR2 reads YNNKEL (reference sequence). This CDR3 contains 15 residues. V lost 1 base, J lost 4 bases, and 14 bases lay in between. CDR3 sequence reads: CASSQGDSRIYEQYF. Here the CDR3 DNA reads TGTGCCAGCAGCCAAGGGGACTCCCGGATATACGAGCAGTACTTC.

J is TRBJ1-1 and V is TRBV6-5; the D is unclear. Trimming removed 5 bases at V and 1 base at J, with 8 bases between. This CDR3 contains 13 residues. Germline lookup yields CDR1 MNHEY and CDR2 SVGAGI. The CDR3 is CASSPPSNTEAFF. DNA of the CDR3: TGTGCCAGCAGTCCCCCCTCGAACACTGAAGCTTTCTTT.

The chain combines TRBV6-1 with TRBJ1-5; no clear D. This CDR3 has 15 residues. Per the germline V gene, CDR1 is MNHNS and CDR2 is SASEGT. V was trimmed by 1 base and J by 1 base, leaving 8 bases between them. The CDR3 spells CASSEGYLSNQPQHF. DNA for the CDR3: TGTGCCAGCAGTGAAGGGTACTTAAGCAATCAGCCCCAGCATTTT.

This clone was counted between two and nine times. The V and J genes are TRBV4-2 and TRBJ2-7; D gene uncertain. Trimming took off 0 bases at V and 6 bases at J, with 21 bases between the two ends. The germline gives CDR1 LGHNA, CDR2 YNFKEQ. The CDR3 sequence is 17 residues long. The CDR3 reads CASSQEEGVFQVAEQYF. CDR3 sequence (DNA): TGTGCCAGCAGCCAAGAAGAAGGTGTGTTCCAGGTTGCCGAGCAGTACTTC.

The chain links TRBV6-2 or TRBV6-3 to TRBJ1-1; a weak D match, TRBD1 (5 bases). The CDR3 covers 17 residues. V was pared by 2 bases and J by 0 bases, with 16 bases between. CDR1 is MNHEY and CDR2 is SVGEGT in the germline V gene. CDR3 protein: CASSYPPGRGMNTEAFF. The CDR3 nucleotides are TGTGCCAGCAGTTACCCCCCCGGACGGGGCATGAACACTGAAGCTTTCTTT.